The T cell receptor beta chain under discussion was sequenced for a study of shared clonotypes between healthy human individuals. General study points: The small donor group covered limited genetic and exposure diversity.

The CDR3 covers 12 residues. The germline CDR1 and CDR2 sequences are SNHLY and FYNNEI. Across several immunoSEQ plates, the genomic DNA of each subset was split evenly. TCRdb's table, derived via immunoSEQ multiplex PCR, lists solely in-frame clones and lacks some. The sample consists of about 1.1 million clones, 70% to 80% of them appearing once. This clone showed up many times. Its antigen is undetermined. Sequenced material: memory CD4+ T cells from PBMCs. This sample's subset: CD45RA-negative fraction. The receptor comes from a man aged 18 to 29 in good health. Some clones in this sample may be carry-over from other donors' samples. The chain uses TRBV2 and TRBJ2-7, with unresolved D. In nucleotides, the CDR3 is TGTGCATGCGGCCGCGAAAACTACGAGCAGTACTTC. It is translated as CACGRENYEQYF. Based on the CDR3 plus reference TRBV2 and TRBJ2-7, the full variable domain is EPEVTQTPSHQVTQMGQEVILRCVPISNHLYFYWYRQILGQKVEFLVSFYNNEISEKSEIFDDQFSVERPDGSNFTLKIRSTKLEDSAMYFCACGRENYEQYFGPGTRLTVT.